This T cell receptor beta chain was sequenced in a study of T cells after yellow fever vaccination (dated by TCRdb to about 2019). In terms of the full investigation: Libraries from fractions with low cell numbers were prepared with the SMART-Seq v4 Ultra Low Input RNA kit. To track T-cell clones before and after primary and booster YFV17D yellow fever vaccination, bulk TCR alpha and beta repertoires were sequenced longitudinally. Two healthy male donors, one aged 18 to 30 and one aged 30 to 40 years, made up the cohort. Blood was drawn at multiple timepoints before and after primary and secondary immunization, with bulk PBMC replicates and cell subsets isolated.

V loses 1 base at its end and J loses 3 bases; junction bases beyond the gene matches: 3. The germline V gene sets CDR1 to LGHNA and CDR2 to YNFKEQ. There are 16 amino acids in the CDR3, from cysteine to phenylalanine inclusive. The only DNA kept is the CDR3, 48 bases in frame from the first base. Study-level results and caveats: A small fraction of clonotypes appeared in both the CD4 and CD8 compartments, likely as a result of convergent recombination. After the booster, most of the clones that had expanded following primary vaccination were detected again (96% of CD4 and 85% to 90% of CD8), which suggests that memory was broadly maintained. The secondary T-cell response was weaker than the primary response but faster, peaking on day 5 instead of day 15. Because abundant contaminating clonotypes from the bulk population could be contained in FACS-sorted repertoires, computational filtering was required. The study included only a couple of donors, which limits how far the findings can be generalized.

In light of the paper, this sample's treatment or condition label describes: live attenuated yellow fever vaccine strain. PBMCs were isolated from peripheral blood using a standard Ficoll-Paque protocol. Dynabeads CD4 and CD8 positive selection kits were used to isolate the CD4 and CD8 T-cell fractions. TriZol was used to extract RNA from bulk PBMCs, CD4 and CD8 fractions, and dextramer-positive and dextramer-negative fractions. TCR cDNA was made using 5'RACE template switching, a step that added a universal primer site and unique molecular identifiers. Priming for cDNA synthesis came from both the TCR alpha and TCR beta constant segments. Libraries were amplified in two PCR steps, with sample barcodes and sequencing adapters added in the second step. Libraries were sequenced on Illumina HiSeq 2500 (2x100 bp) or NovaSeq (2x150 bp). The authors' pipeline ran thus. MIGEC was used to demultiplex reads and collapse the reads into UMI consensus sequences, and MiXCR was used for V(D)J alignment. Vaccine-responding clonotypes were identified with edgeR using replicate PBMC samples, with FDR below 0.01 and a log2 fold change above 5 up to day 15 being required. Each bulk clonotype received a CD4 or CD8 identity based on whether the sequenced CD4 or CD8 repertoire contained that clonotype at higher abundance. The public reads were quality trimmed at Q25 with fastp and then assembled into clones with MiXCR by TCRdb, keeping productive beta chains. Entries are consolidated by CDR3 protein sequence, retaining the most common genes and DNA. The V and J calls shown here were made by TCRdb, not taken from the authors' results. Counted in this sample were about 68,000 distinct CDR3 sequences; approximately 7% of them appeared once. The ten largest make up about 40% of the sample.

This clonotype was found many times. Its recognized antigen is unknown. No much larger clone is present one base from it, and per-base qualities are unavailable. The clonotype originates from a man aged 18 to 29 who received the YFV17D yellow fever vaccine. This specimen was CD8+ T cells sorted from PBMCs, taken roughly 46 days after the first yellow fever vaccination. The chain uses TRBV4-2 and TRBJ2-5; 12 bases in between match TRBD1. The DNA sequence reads TGTGCCAGCAGCCAAGCCGGGACAGGGGGCGAAGAGACCCAGTACTTC. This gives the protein CASSQAGTGGEETQYF.